The clone carrying this T cell receptor (beta chain) occurred many times. In the same sample, other DNA sequences code for this CDR3. This study enrolled people aged 18 to 89 from about two dozen US geographic areas. Recovered status in Cohort 3 required two negative PCRs, clearance, or symptom resolution. Germline V gene sequence: CDR1 KGHSH, CDR2 LQKENI. The length of the CDR3 is 12 residues. V was trimmed by 4 bases and J by 4 bases, leaving 8 bases between them. This entry is derived from a study of blood T cell repertoires in COVID-19. Study information: COVID-19 samples collected from the United States, Italy and Spain covered acute and convalescent phases. Nucleic acid was either cDNA or gDNA, and it came from T cells, B-cell-depleted T cells, or PBMCs.

Assay: immunoSEQ multiplex PCR; the TCRdb copy retains only in-frame clones and omits some. The sample includes 160,000 or so clones, 84% seen only once; the top ten take about 8%. The material sequenced was PBMCs or T cells enriched from blood (not recorded which). The sequence was collected from a woman between 50 and 59 years old who had recovered from COVID-19. This sequence joins TRBV18 and TRBJ2-7, with D possibly being TRBD1 (5 bases). CDR3 sequence reads: CASSLQGYEQYF. In DNA, the CDR3 is TGTGCCAGCTCACTTCAGGGTTACGAGCAGTACTTC.